This entry is about one TCR beta chain. This specimen belongs to a study of blood T cell repertoires in COVID-19. With 0 bases clipped from V and 2 bases from J, the junction kept 10 bases outside the gene matches. CDR1 is LGHNA, CDR2 YSLEER, per germline. This CDR3 contains 17 residues. The repertoire was sequenced with immunoSEQ multiplex PCR; TCRdb's copy has only in-frame clones and lacks some. This sample has tens of thousands of clones, with 89% found just once. The receptor's source is an older woman with COVID-19, enrolled during active disease. The sequenced sample was peripheral blood. The rearrangement links TRBV4-3 to TRBJ2-7; 7 nucleotides agree with TRBD1. CDR3 bases: TGCGCCAGCAGCCAAGATCTGTCCGGACAGGCGACCTACGAGCAGTACTTC. Translated, it gives CASSQDLSGQATYEQYF.